These T cell receptor beta chains were read from a single sample in a study of T cells in Graves' hyperthyroidism and ophthalmopathy. Each CDR3 protein is one row after TCRdb ran MiXCR on the multiplex PCR reads. The sample holds some 700,000 distinct CDR3 sequences, roughly a sixth seen once. Sequenced material: blood. The receptors here all came from a man aged 50-60 years with Graves' hyperthyroidism. Both conserved end residues are part of each CDR3. Each record gives: D gene, J gene, clone size, V gene, CDR3 DNA, CDR3 protein. A D gene is named only where the DNA matches it firmly. For some rows the clone size is stated as once, few or many, or as a class when expanded; others skip it.

D: NA
J: TRBJ1-4
size: many
V: TRBV7-9
DNA: TGTGCCAGCAGCCCCCCAAGGCCAACTAATGAAAAACTGTTTTTT
CDR3: CASSPPRPTNEKLFF

D: NA
J: TRBJ1-1
size: many
V: TRBV9
DNA: TGTGCCAGCAGCGGTCCCGCCGGGGGCACTCTAGCCACTGAAGCTTTCTTT
CDR3: CASSGPAGGTLATEAFF

D: NA
J: TRBJ2-1
size: many
V: TRBV11-2
DNA: TGTGCCAGCACCACAGCGATCTCCTACAATGAGCAGTTCTTC
CDR3: CASTTAISYNEQFF

D: TRBD1
J: TRBJ1-6
size: many
V: TRBV30
DNA: TGTGCCTTTCAGGGGGCTCAGAATTCACCCCTCCACTTT
CDR3: CAFQGAQNSPLHF

D: NA
J: TRBJ2-3
size: many
V: TRBV11-2
DNA: TGTGCCAGCAGCCCGAACGGTTTCTTCACAGATACGCAGTATTTT
CDR3: CASSPNGFFTDTQYF

D: TRBD2
J: TRBJ2-5
size: NA
V: TRBV6-2/TRBV6-3
DNA: TGTGCCAGCAGTTCCGTGGGTCCACTAGCGGGAGTTGAAGAGACCCAGTACTTC
CDR3: CASSSVGPLAGVEETQYF

D: TRBD1
J: TRBJ2-7
size: NA
V: TRBV5-1
DNA: TGTGCCAGCAGCTTAGGGGACAGGGGTCGCTACGAGCAGTACTTC
CDR3: CASSLGDRGRYEQYF

D: TRBD1
J: TRBJ2-7
size: many
V: TRBV20-1
DNA: TGCAGTGCAGACGACCCCGGGACAGGTTTGGCTTACGAGCAGTACTTC
CDR3: CSADDPGTGLAYEQYF

D: NA
J: TRBJ1-1
size: NA
V: TRBV7-9
DNA: TGTGCCAGCAGCTTAGCAGCGAGGGCTGAAGGGGCCACTGAAGCTTTCTTT
CDR3: CASSLAARAEGATEAFF

D: NA
J: TRBJ2-5
size: few
V: TRBV28
DNA: TGTGCCAGCAGTTTAGCGGGAAATAATCGGGAGACCCAGTACTTC
CDR3: CASSLAGNNRETQYF

D: TRBD2
J: TRBJ2-1
size: many
V: TRBV3-1
DNA: TGTGCCAGCAGCCAAGGGCTAGCGGGAGGGCTTGGCTCCTACAATGAGCAGTTCTTC
CDR3: CASSQGLAGGLGSYNEQFF

D: TRBD2
J: TRBJ2-7
size: many
V: TRBV27
DNA: TGTGCCAGCAGTTTCCGGGAGGAGGACGAGCAGTACTTC
CDR3: CASSFREEDEQYF

D: TRBD1
J: TRBJ1-1
size: NA
V: TRBV7-6
DNA: TGTGCCAGCAGCTCGGACAGGGCTAAGGGCGCTGAAGCTTTCTTT
CDR3: CASSSDRAKGAEAFF

D: TRBD1
J: TRBJ2-7
size: few
V: TRBV6-1
DNA: TGTGCCAGCAGCTCCACAACACGGACAGGCTTCTACGAGCAGTACTTC
CDR3: CASSSTTRTGFYEQYF

D: NA
J: TRBJ1-2
size: many
V: TRBV24-1
DNA: TGTGCCACCAGTGATTTGGGCGATCCTGGCTACACCTTC
CDR3: CATSDLGDPGYTF

D: NA
J: TRBJ1-5
size: few
V: TRBV3-1
DNA: TGTGCCAGCAGCCTGACATATAGCAATCAGCCCCAGCATTTT
CDR3: CASSLTYSNQPQHF

D: NA
J: TRBJ1-1
size: NA
V: TRBV6-1
DNA: TGTGCCAGCAGTATGGGGTACGCCAACACTGAAGCTTTCTTT
CDR3: CASSMGYANTEAFF

D: NA
J: TRBJ1-6
size: many
V: TRBV2
DNA: TGTGCCAGCAGCCGAGAGAATAATTCACCCCTCCACTTT
CDR3: CASSRENNSPLHF

D: TRBD1
J: TRBJ1-5
size: many
V: TRBV9
DNA: TGTGCCAGCAGCGTAGGAGGGGGCGCGGGCAATCAGCCCCAGCATTTT
CDR3: CASSVGGGAGNQPQHF

D: NA
J: TRBJ1-1
size: many
V: TRBV10-2
DNA: TGCGCCAGCAGTGACCCAGGGATGAACACTGAAGCTTTCTTT
CDR3: CASSDPGMNTEAFF

D: NA
J: TRBJ2-1
size: many
V: TRBV30
DNA: TGTGCCTGGAGGGTTACAGGGAATGAGCAGTTCTTC
CDR3: CAWRVTGNEQFF

D: TRBD2
J: TRBJ2-5
size: many
V: TRBV29-1
DNA: TGCAGCGTTGAGAGACTAGCAAGGAAGCAAGAGACCCAGTACTTC
CDR3: CSVERLARKQETQYF

D: TRBD2
J: TRBJ2-1
size: few
V: TRBV28
DNA: TGTGCCAGCAGTTTGAGGCGGGAGAACGACAATGAGCAGTTCTTC
CDR3: CASSLRRENDNEQFF

D: NA
J: TRBJ2-3
size: NA
V: TRBV3-1
DNA: TGTGCCAGCAGCCAATCCACAATGGATACGCAGTATTTT
CDR3: CASSQSTMDTQYF

D: NA
J: TRBJ2-7
size: many
V: TRBV11-2
DNA: TGTGCCAGCAGCTTTCACTACGAGCAGTACTTC
CDR3: CASSFHYEQYF

D: NA
J: TRBJ2-3
size: NA
V: TRBV6-1
DNA: TGTGCCAGTAGCCTGGGACTTACCCGGACAGATACGCAGTATTTT
CDR3: CASSLGLTRTDTQYF

D: TRBD2
J: TRBJ2-2
size: few
V: TRBV7-9
DNA: TGTGCCAGCAGCTATAGCGGGAGTCGGTCCGGGGAGCTGTTTTTT
CDR3: CASSYSGSRSGELFF